This T cell receptor (beta chain) is from a study of blood T cells in healthy people across ages. Study-wide results and limits: Estimated diversity, derived from one million T cells, was regarded as an underestimate.

A few counts support this clonotype. The target antigen is unknown. The second PCR ran roughly 6 to 11 cycles with a sample-barcoded 5' primer and J-beta primers. TCRdb re-analysed the 5' RACE reads in MiXCR, keeping a single row per CDR3 protein. Of about 1.1 million distinct CDR3 sequences in the sample, roughly two fifths were seen once. CDR3 size: 15 residues. V dropped 0 bases and J dropped 2 bases, with 13 bases sitting between them. The V gene's germline CDR1 is DFQATT and CDR2 SNEGSKA (reference sequence). Those donating, healthy Caucasian individuals from Russia, were aged roughly 6 to 100. The receptor was isolated from a young man in good health. The sequenced material came from blood. V gene TRBV20-1 combines with J gene TRBJ2-5, with D perhaps TRBD2 (5 bases). The CDR3 is CSARDKGDKQETQYF. The CDR3 DNA is TGCAGTGCTAGAGATAAGGGAGACAAACAAGAGACCCAGTACTTC.